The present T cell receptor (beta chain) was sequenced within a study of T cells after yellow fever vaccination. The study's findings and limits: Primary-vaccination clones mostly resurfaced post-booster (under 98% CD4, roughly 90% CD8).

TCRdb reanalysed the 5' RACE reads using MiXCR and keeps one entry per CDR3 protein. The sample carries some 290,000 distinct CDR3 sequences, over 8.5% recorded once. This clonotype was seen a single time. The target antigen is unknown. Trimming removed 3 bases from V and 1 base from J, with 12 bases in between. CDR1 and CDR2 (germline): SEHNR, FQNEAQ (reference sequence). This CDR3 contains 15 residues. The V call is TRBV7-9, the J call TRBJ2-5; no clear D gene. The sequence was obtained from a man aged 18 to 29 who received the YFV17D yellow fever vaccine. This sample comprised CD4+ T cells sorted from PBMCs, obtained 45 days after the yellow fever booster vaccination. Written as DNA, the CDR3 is TGTGCCAGCAGCTTTCCCCTCAGAGTCCAAGAGACCCAGTACTTC. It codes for CASSFPLRVQETQYF.